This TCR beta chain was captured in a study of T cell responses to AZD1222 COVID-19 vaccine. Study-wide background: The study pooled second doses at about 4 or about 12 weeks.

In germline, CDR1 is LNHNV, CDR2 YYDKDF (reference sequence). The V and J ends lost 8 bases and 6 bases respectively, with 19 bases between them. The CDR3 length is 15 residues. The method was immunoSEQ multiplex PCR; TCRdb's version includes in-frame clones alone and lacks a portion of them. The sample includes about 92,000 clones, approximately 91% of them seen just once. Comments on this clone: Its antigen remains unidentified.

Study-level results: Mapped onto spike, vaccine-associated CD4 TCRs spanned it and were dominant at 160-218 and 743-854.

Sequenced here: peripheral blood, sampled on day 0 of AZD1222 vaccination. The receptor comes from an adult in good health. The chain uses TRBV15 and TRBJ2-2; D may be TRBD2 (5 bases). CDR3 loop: CATQKRAGSSGELFF. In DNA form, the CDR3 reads TGTGCCACCCAAAAACGGGCGGGTTCGTCCGGGGAGCTGTTTTTT.